This T cell receptor beta chain was recovered during a study of T-cell memory formation after mild COVID-19. MiXCR, run by TCRdb on the 5' RACE reads, gives a single entry per CDR3 protein. Of about 430,000 distinct CDR3 sequences listed, roughly 26% are singletons. The source of this sequence is an adult woman who had mild COVID-19 (a few samples of this study predate the infection). Cell type and time point are not known. Sequenced input: PBMCs or a T cell subset sorted from them (not recorded which).

The CDR3 is CASSLGASGGTEAFF. CDR3 nucleotide sequence: TGTGCCAGCAGCCTCGGGGCATCCGGGGGCACTGAAGCTTTCTTT. The J gene is TRBJ1-1, the V gene TRBV27, with a possible D match to TRBD1 (5 bases). Per germline, CDR1 MNHEY and CDR2 SMNVEV (reference sequence). The CDR3 has 15 amino acids. The ends were cut back, 6 bases at V and 4 bases at J, with 18 bases in the middle.